What follows are 31 T cell receptor beta chains derived from one specimen sequenced in a study of blood T cell repertoires in COVID-19. Here immunoSEQ multiplex PCR was the method, and the copy in TCRdb shows in-frame clones only, minus some. The sample shows around 170,000 clones, more than 85% of them seen only once. The sequencing input was PBMCs or T cells enriched from blood (not recorded which). The receptor set was obtained from a woman aged 50 to 60 who had recovered from COVID-19.

This clone appeared a single time. V usage is TRBV7-6 and J usage is TRBJ2-1; 7 bases agree with TRBD2. Per germline, CDR1 SGHVS and CDR2 FNYEAQ. The J segment lost 8 bases and the V segment lost 1 base, leaving 8 bases of the junction unmatched. The CDR3 sequence is 15 residues long. The CDR3 here is CASSLGRAGVDEQFF. DNA of the CDR3: TGTGCCAGCAGCTTAGGTCGGGCGGGAGTCGATGAGCAGTTCTTC.

The chain couples TRBV6-9 to TRBJ2-2, with a possible D match to TRBD2 (5 bases). The CDR3 sequence is 14 residues long. Germline CDR1 is MNHGY and CDR2 is SVAAGI. The ends were cut back, 3 bases at V and 7 bases at J, with 12 bases in the middle. The chain's CDR3 is CASSYLGSGGELFF. CDR3 nucleotides: TGTGCCAGCAGTTACTTGGGCAGCGGCGGGGAGCTGTTTTTT.

The rearrangement uses TRBV27 and TRBJ2-7; 8 nucleotides agree with TRBD2. Germline V gene data show CDR1 as MNHEY and CDR2 as SMNVEV (reference sequence). The CDR3 is made up of 15 amino acids. The V segment lost 6 bases and the J segment 5 bases; nucleotides outside the gene matches: 12. CDR3 protein: CASSQSGTRHHEQYF. CDR3 coding DNA: TGTGCCAGCAGCCAATCCGGGACTAGGCACCACGAGCAGTACTTC.

The rearrangement joins TRBV7-9 to TRBJ1-1, with D tentatively TRBD1 (6 bases). CDR1 and CDR2 (germline): SEHNR, FQNEAQ (reference sequence). Trimming removed 1 base at V and 0 bases at J, with 21 bases between. There are 19 residues in the CDR3. The CDR3 DNA reads TGTGCCAGCAGCTTAGGATCCCTTACAGGGCCTTACATGAACACTGAAGCTTTCTTT. The encoded protein is CASSLGSLTGPYMNTEAFF.

This chain links TRBV7-6 with TRBJ2-3; the match to TRBD2 covers 10 bases. Germline CDR1 SGHVS, CDR2 FNYEAQ. J lost 5 bases, V lost 4 bases, and 12 bases had no gene match. The CDR3 loop spans 17 amino acids. The DNA of the CDR3 is TGTGCCAGCAGCTCCCGCGATAGCGGGAGGTATATAGATACGCAGTATTTT. Amino acids: CASSSRDSGRYIDTQYF.

The J gene is TRBJ2-7, the V gene TRBV21-1; TRBD2 is the table's D call, not checked against the DNA. TRBV21-1 is flagged as a pseudogene. The CDR3 spans 13 residues. In DNA, the CDR3 is TGTGCCAGCAGGTGGCCTAGCTCCTACGAGCAGTACTTC. Translating gives CASRWPSSYEQYF.

This clone was seen a single time. The DNA of the CDR3 is TGTGCCAGCAGCCAAGGAAGGACAGGAAGGGCGGCCCAGTACTTC. It is translated as CASSQGRTGRAAQYF. J is TRBJ2-5 and V is TRBV3-1 (or the pseudogene TRBV3-2); 7 bases align to TRBD1. CDR1 and CDR2 from the germline V gene are LGHDT and YNNKEL (reference sequence). This CDR3 has 15 amino acids. The V gene end was trimmed by 1 base and the J gene end by 9 bases; junction bases not matched to a gene: 11.

The chain couples TRBV10-2 to TRBJ2-7; TRBD2 might be the D (6 bases). There are 13 residues in the CDR3. The germline V gene encodes CDR1 WSHSY and CDR2 SAAADI. The ends were cut back, 6 bases at V and 3 bases at J, with 12 bases in the middle. CDR3 DNA sequence: TGCGCCAGCAGGGAGACGGGAGTCTACGAGCAGTACTTC. It is translated as CASRETGVYEQYF.

The genes are TRBV30 and TRBJ2-1; 7 bases match TRBD2. The CDR3 covers 16 residues. Trimming removed 0 bases from V and 6 bases from J; junction bases left unmatched: 11. The germline CDR1 and CDR2 sequences are GTSNPN and SVGIG (reference sequence). CDR3 in amino acids: CAWSVSRTAGSNEQFF. For the CDR3, the DNA is TGTGCCTGGAGTGTAAGTCGAACAGCGGGATCCAATGAGCAGTTCTTC.

This clone was counted once. The chain combines TRBV27 with TRBJ1-1; the match to TRBD1 covers 7 bases. V lost 5 bases and J lost 1; bases outside the gene matches: 4. Germline V gene lookup returns CDR1 MNHEY and CDR2 SMNVEV (reference sequence). The CDR3 length is 14 residues. The CDR3 here is CASSPRDRNTEAFF. In nucleotides, the CDR3 is TGTGCCAGCAGTCCCCGGGACAGGAACACTGAAGCTTTCTTT.

This chain uses TRBV6-5 with TRBJ1-3, with D hard to call. The CDR3 has 15 residues. The V end was cut by 6 bases, the J end by 0 bases, with 12 bases between. Per the germline V gene, CDR1 is MNHEY and CDR2 is SVGAGI. CDR3 amino acids: CASSLGLSSGNTIYF. The CDR3 DNA reads TGTGCCAGCAGCCTTGGACTCTCCTCTGGAAACACCATATATTTT.

V is TRBV28 and J is TRBJ1-1; D remains unclear. Trimming left V 3 bases short and J 4 bases short, with 12 bases between. Looked up from germline, CDR1 is MDHEN and CDR2 is SYDVKM. The CDR3 is 14 residues long. The CDR3 loop reads CASSFRGRGTEAFF. CDR3 bases: TGTGCCAGCAGTTTCCGGGGTAGAGGCACTGAAGCTTTCTTT.

The chain employs TRBV7-8 and TRBJ1-3, with a possible D match to TRBD1 (6 bases). With 2 bases removed from V and 4 bases from J, the gap between germline ends came to 9 bases. The CDR3 totals 14 residues. The germline V gene encodes CDR1 SGHVS and CDR2 FQNEAQ. CDR3 nucleotide sequence: TGTGCCAGCAGCTTAAACAGGGTCGGAAACACCATATATTTT. It encodes CASSLNRVGNTIYF.

In DNA, the CDR3 is TGTGCCACCAGAGGGACTAGCGGACAGAGCTCCTACAATGAGCAGTTCTTC. This codes for CATRGTSGQSSYNEQFF. The rearrangement joins TRBV24-1 to TRBJ2-1, with 11 bases identical to TRBD2. Trimming took 7 bases from V and 0 from J; bases not matched to a gene: 7. Per germline, CDR1 KGHDR and CDR2 SFDVKD. The CDR3 is 17 residues long.

CDR3 DNA sequence: TGTGCCAGCAGTCCGGGACAGGGCGGAGAGACCCAGTACTTC. The encoded protein is CASSPGQGGETQYF. The chain joins TRBV28 to TRBJ2-5; 9 bases line up with TRBD1. In germline, CDR1 is MDHEN, CDR2 SYDVKM. V lost 5 bases and J lost 4; bases outside the gene matches: 5. The CDR3 covers 14 residues.

V gene TRBV6-5 combines with J gene TRBJ1-2; a weak D match, TRBD1 (5 bases). This CDR3 is built from 14 residues. Trimming cost V 2 bases and J 8 bases, with 15 bases left between them. Per the germline V gene, CDR1 is MNHEY and CDR2 is SVGAGI. The CDR3 DNA follows: TGTGCCAGCAGTTACCTGGCAAGGGGCGAGGGCTACACCTTC. Translation: CASSYLARGEGYTF.

The chain recombines TRBV3-1 (or the pseudogene TRBV3-2) with TRBJ2-7, with a tentative D call TRBD1 (6 bases). The CDR3 spans 15 residues. Trimming pared 0 bases from V and 2 bases from J, leaving 11 bases between. Per germline, CDR1 LGHDT and CDR2 YNNKEL (reference sequence). CDR3 region: CASSQDMDSPYEQYF. The DNA for the CDR3 is TGTGCCAGCAGCCAAGATATGGACAGCCCCTACGAGCAGTACTTC.

V gene TRBV5-1 combines with J gene TRBJ2-7, with TRBD1 identical over 7 bases. Germline V lookup: CDR1 SGHRS, CDR2 YFSETQ. The CDR3 loop spans 15 amino acids. The ends lost 0 bases at V and 3 bases at J; junction bases unmatched: 6. The CDR3 DNA reads as TGCGCCAGCAGCTTGGAAGGGGGCATTTACTACGAGCAGTACTTC. Residues: CASSLEGGIYYEQYF. The variable domain in full, completed from reference TRBV5-1 and TRBJ2-7, reads KAGVTQTPRYLIKTRGQQVTLSCSPISGHRSVSWYQQTPGQGLQFLFEYFSETQRNKGNFPGRFSGRQFSNSRSEMNVSTLELGDSALYLCASSLEGGIYYEQYFGPGTRLTVT.

The chain has TRBV28 and TRBJ2-1, with D possibly being TRBD2 (7 bases). In germline, CDR1 is MDHEN, CDR2 SYDVKM. This CDR3 comprises 13 residues. V lost 4 bases and J 7 bases, leaving 11 bases between the germline ends. The CDR3 is CASSSGGENEQFF. The DNA of the CDR3 is TGTGCCAGCAGTTCGGGGGGCGAGAATGAGCAGTTCTTC.

The chain has TRBV6-2 or TRBV6-3 and TRBJ1-1; D may be TRBD1 (6 bases). Per germline, CDR1 MNHEY and CDR2 SVGEGT. Trimming removed 2 bases at V and 1 base at J, with 11 bases between. This CDR3 has 15 residues. The CDR3 spells CASSYPTTGNTEAFF. CDR3 DNA: TGTGCCAGCAGTTACCCCACGACAGGGAACACTGAAGCTTTCTTT.

The chain couples TRBV30 to TRBJ1-1; D possibly corresponds to TRBD1 (5 bases). The CDR3 is 11 amino acids. CDR1 and CDR2 from the germline V gene are GTSNPN and SVGIG (reference sequence). The V and J ends lost 5 bases and 6 bases respectively, with 10 bases between them. CDR3 nucleotides: TGTGCCTGGCTACAGGTTTCTGAAGCTTTCTTT. This codes for CAWLQVSEAFF.

V gene TRBV2 combines with J gene TRBJ1-4; a possible D gene is TRBD1 (5 bases). This CDR3 has 15 amino acids. Per germline, CDR1 SNHLY and CDR2 FYNNEI. V was shortened by 4 bases and J by 6 bases, with 15 bases between the two germline ends. The CDR3 nucleotides are TGTGCCAGCAGTGTCGCGGGACGCGAGGATGAAAAACTGTTTTTT. Translating it yields CASSVAGREDEKLFF.

The chain employs TRBV11-2 and TRBJ2-1; 7 nucleotides agree with TRBD2. Looked up from germline, CDR1 is SGHAT and CDR2 is FQNNGV. This CDR3 spans 17 amino acids. After removal of 5 bases from V and 4 bases from J, the junction contained 14 bases not matched to a gene. CDR3 sequence reads: CASSPRSSGVSYNEQFF. As DNA, the CDR3 is TGTGCCAGCAGCCCGAGATCTAGCGGAGTGAGTTACAATGAGCAGTTCTTC.

This sequence joins TRBV6-6 and TRBJ1-6, with a weak D call TRBD1 (5 bases). CDR3 length equals 13 residues. Germline V lookup: CDR1 MNHNY, CDR2 SVGAGI (reference sequence). Trimming took 2 bases from V and 10 from J, leaving 9 bases between them. CDR3 DNA: TGTGCCAGCAGTTACCCGGGGGAGTCACCCCTCCACTTT. Protein product: CASSYPGESPLHF.

This clone was seen only once. This rearrangement joins TRBV5-1 to TRBJ2-3; 7 bases fit TRBD2. J gave up 2 bases and V 7 bases, and 4 bases lay outside the gene matches. From germline, CDR1 is SGHRS and CDR2 YFSETQ. The CDR3 has 13 residues. This CDR3 is CASRAGVTDTQYF. The CDR3 bases are TGCGCCAGCCGTGCGGGAGTCACAGATACGCAGTATTTT.

The V gene is TRBV7-2, the J gene TRBJ2-3; D not certain. Looked up from germline, CDR1 is SGHTA and CDR2 is FQGNSA. The CDR3 runs to 13 residues. V was trimmed by 5 bases and J by 2 bases, leaving 8 bases between them. CDR3 in DNA: TGTGCCAGCAGCCGACTTATCACAGATACGCAGTATTTT. This codes for CASSRLITDTQYF. The entire variable domain, with the rest obtained from reference TRBV7-2 and TRBJ2-3, is as follows: GAGVSQSPSNKVTEKGKDVELRCDPISGHTALYWYRQSLGQGLEFLIYFQGNSAPDKSGLPSDRFSAERTGGSVSTLTIQRTQQEDSAVYLCASSRLITDTQYFGPGTRLTVL.

V and J are TRBV7-9 and TRBJ1-1; 7 positions match TRBD1. V was clipped by 5 bases and J by 11 bases; unmatched bases: 14. This CDR3 comprises 14 residues. Germline values: CDR1 SEHNR, CDR2 FQNEAQ (reference sequence). As DNA, the CDR3 is TGTGCCAGCAGCCGGAGACAGGGAGGTGCTGGGGCTTTCTTT. It translates to CASSRRQGGAGAFF.

Notes on this clone: One end of the junction is discordant with germline, which a read error may explain. The chain employs TRBV6-1 and TRBJ2-6, with no clear D. The V gene's germline CDR1 is MNHNS and CDR2 SASEGT. The CDR3 has 16 residues. CDR3 in amino acids: CASSEVLASGANVLTF. The CDR3 nucleotides read TGTGCCAGCAGCGAAGTCTTAGCCTCTGGGGCCAACGTCCTGACTTTC.

This clone appeared a single time. V and J are TRBV7-8 and TRBJ2-3, with no clear D. Germline CDR1 is SGHVS and CDR2 is FQNEAQ. Trimming took 4 bases from V and 4 from J, leaving 18 bases between them. The CDR3 runs 16 residues. The CDR3 spells CASSSPRYPISDTQYF. The CDR3, as DNA: TGTGCCAGCAGCTCCCCTAGGTATCCGATTTCAGATACGCAGTATTTT.

The rearrangement links TRBV11-2 to TRBJ2-5, with D possibly matching TRBD1 (6 bases). CDR1 SGHAT and CDR2 FQNNGV come from the germline V gene. The CDR3 length is 16 residues. Trimming took off 2 bases at V and 4 bases at J, with 17 bases between the two ends. DNA for the CDR3: TGTGCCAGCAGCTTACGGCCCGCTGGGGGCAGAGAGACCCAGTACTTC. It translates to CASSLRPAGGRETQYF.

This clone occurred a few times. V gene TRBV2 combines with J gene TRBJ2-5; 7 bases agree with TRBD2. Germline values: CDR1 SNHLY, CDR2 FYNNEI. This CDR3 contains 16 residues. With V trimmed by 3 bases and J by 4 bases, 11 bases remained unmatched. In DNA form, the CDR3 reads TGTGCCAGCAGTGACATGGGAGGGCCTAATCGAGAGACCCAGTACTTC. It codes for CASSDMGGPNRETQYF.